This T cell receptor (beta chain) was sequenced in a study of T cell repertoires in cytomegalovirus infection. Across the whole study: The study used recently identified HLA-C-restricted and well-studied HLA-B-restricted CMV epitopes. Study outcomes and limitations: Individuals carrying CMV plus the relevant HLA were identified by cumulative frequency of public TCR beta families.

To note about this clonotype: Its cognate antigen is unknown.

The CDR3 sequence is 15 residues long. CDR1 is MDHEN and CDR2 is SYDVKM in the germline V gene. V was clipped by 6 bases and J by 2 bases, with 14 bases between them. TCRdb ran MiXCR on the reads and lists one entry per CDR3 protein. The top ten hold about an eighth of the sample, which has a few hundred thousand distinct CDR3 sequences, 20% to 25% seen once. This receptor was obtained from a human donor in good health (CMV status not recorded). Some clones in this sample may be carry-over from other donors' samples. The material sequenced was cultured PBMCs, taken from culture after CMV antigen stimulation. The rearrangement links TRBV28 to TRBJ1-3; D might be TRBD1 (5 bases). CDR3 loop: CASSFRVRAGNTIYF. The CDR3 DNA reads as TGTGCCAGCAGCTTCAGGGTCAGGGCTGGAAACACCATATATTTT.